This TCR beta chain was recovered during a study of blood T cell repertoires in COVID-19 (dated by TCRdb to the early 2020s). For the wider study: Samples from collaborators originated in the United States, Italy and Spain and spanned both the acute and convalescent phases of COVID-19. Samples were obtained from the ongoing ImmuneRACE study (first 160 participants) and from 950 to 1,500 subjects provided by 6 global collaborators. The dataset comprised deeply sampled blood TCRbeta repertoires from subjects exposed to, actively infected with, or recovered from COVID-19. A de-identified subject ID, COVID-19 status, age in years and sex were almost always included in the sample metadata. Where HLA class I and class II types were available, the types were taken from metadata supplied by the sample provider, not from assay-based typing. A freely available public database, intended as a resource for researchers studying the immune response to SARS-CoV-2, is where the repertoires were released. The prospective study material was composed of cDNA or gDNA derived from T cells, B-cell-depleted T cells, or PBMCs.

V loses 5 bases, J loses 4 bases, and the germline ends lie 12 bases apart. The germline V gene provides CDR1 SNHLY and CDR2 FYNNEI. The CDR3, from cysteine to phenylalanine, totals 13 residues. Here the CDR3 DNA is all that survives: 39 bases in frame from base 1. Collaborating institutions collected whole blood in K2EDTA tubes following their own protocols. For TCRbeta analysis, collaborators shipped samples in one of three forms: frozen whole blood, isolated PBMCs, or DNA extracted from either of those sample types. This clone occurred a few times. Its antigen is not yet known. Nothing much larger sits one base from this clone, and base qualities are not available. TCRbeta CDR3 regions were amplified from genomic DNA by means of the immunoSEQ Assay, a bias-controlled multiplex PCR. The paper's processing steps were these. The number of nucleated cells in each sample was estimated from the amplification of reference gene primers within the assay. To quantify the absolute abundance of each unique TCRbeta CDR3 rearrangement, sequence reads were collapsed and filtered. Productive Simpson clonality was computed per sample as the square root of Simpson's diversity index over productive rearrangements. In TCRdb, the immuneACCESS table is reduced to in-frame sequences with V and J assigned. These tables do not hold every clone; where another copy was compared, an unresolved V gene accounts for under half, and the others remain unexplained. V and J calls and clone size follow that table, whereas D and trimming were derived from the DNA. Within this sample are about 110,000 clones, with about nine tenths of them counted one time only. The ten largest clonotypes hold approximately 4.4% of the sample.

Findings and caveats that apply to the study as a whole: Clinical and demographic metadata were provided uncurated, with the amount varying by source and participant.

The clonotype originates from a woman aged 50 to 65 with acute or convalescent COVID-19. Recombination connected TRBV2 to TRBJ2-7; 5 matching bases give a weak D call of TRBD2. Sequencing used peripheral blood. The CDR3 reads CASSKEVGYEQYF. In nucleotide form, the sequence is TGTGCCAGCAGTAAGGAGGTCGGGTACGAGCAGTACTTC. Reference TRBV2 and TRBJ2-7 proteins supply the regions before and after the CDR3; the full variable domain is: EPEVTQTPSHQVTQMGQEVILRCVPISNHLYFYWYRQILGQKVEFLVSFYNNEISEKSEIFDDQFSVERPDGSNFTLKIRSTKLEDSAMYFCASSKEVGYEQYFGPGTRLTVT.